This T cell receptor beta chain was sequenced for a study of human T cells and chemical hapten exposure. The sample holds a few counts of this clonotype. The antigen is undetermined. The library attached unique molecular identifiers to individual cDNA molecules. Each CDR3 protein gets one entry after TCRdb re-called the RACE reads with MiXCR. The sample includes 70,000 to 90,000 distinct CDR3 sequences, 10% of them seen just once. Findings of the study overall: Unchanged with DPC sensitization were TCRs above 1 in 1000 frequency. The donor cohort had alopecia, so its immune response may not match that of healthy people.

As for time point: patch test 2, 6 weeks after DPC sensitization. Treatment defined: therapeutic diphenylcyclopropenone sensitization with weekly scalp DPC. Donors were 18 to 70-year-old alopecia patients suitable for DPC. The TCR sequence derives from a woman aged 50 to 60 with alopecia areata. Some clones in this sample may be carry-over from other donors' samples. The sample consisted of whole blood, taken in connection with sensitization to the hapten diphenylcyclopropenone (DPC).

The CDR3 nucleotides read TGTGCCAGCAGTGACCTCTCAATTGGCAGCAATGAGCAGTTCTTC. Protein product: CASSDLSIGSNEQFF. V gene TRBV25-1 combines with J gene TRBJ2-1; D gene uncertain. V lost 3 bases and J lost 6, with 15 bases in between. Germline V gene sequence: CDR1 MGHDK, CDR2 SYGVNS. The CDR3 extends over 15 amino acids.